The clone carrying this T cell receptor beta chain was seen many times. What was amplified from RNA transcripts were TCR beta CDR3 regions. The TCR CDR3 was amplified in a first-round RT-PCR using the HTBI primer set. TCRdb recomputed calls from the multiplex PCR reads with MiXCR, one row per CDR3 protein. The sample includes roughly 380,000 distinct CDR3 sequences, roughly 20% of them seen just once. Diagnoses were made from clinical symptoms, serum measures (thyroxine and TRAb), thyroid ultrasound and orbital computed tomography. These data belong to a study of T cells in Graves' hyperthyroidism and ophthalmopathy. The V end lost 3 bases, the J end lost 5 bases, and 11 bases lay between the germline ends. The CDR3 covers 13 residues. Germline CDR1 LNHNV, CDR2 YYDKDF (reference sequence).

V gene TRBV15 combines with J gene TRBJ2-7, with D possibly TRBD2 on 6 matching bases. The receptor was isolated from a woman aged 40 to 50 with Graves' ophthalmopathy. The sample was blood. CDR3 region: CATSSGRLNEQYF. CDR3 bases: TGTGCCACCAGCAGCGGGAGATTGAACGAGCAGTACTTC.